The 13 T cell receptor beta chains below come from one sample, sequenced in a study of cytomegalovirus exposure and HLA in healthy donors (dated by TCRdb to about 2017). To prepare the library, the immunoSEQ multiplex PCR assay was applied. The multiplex PCR relied on a mix of 60 forward primers for TCR Vbeta segments and 13 reverse primers for TCR Jbeta segments. The source is immuneACCESS, and TCRdb retained only in-frame sequences with V and J called. Part of the clones is not carried over; for the studies checked, unresolved V genes explain less than half of this, and the remainder is unexplained. This sample holds over 200,000 clones; about 83% were observed only once. The top ten clonotypes cover over 1% of the sample. Input material: PBMCs. These receptors all stem from a human donor in good health.

DNA for the CDR3: TGCAGCGTTCTGACAGCGGGAGTGAACACCGGGGAGCTGTTTTTT. Protein: CSVLTAGVNTGELFF. The chain uses TRBV29-1 and TRBJ2-2; 8 nucleotides align to TRBD2. Unmatched junction bases numbered 6, after V lost 5 bases and J lost 1 base. Germline V gives CDR1 SQVTM, CDR2 ANQGSEA. The CDR3 is 15 amino acids.

This clone has only one observation. The chain recombines TRBV5-4 with TRBJ2-3; D might be TRBD2 (5 bases). V was clipped by 2 bases and J by 6 bases, with 13 bases between them. CDR1 SGHNT and CDR2 YYREEE come from the germline V gene (reference sequence). The CDR3 totals 14 residues. The CDR3 DNA reads as TGTGCCAGCAGCTTACCACTAGGCCCGGATACGCAGTATTTT. This codes for CASSLPLGPDTQYF.

The chain combines TRBV18 with TRBJ2-7, with 10 nucleotides matching TRBD1. Per germline, CDR1 KGHSH and CDR2 LQKENI. This CDR3 contains 15 residues. The V and J ends lost 5 bases and 2 bases, in that order; junction bases with no gene match: 6. The CDR3 region has the DNA TGTGCCAGCTCAGCGGACAGGGGGATACCCTACGAGCAGTACTTC. This codes for CASSADRGIPYEQYF.

About this clone: The junction differs from germline at one of its ends, possibly a read error. This chain connects TRBV2 to TRBJ2-1, with 12 bases aligning to TRBD1. Looked up from germline, CDR1 is SNHLY and CDR2 is FYNNEI. The CDR3 covers 13 residues. The CDR3 protein is CASRGTGGANVVF. The CDR3 coding sequence is TGTGCCAGCAGGGGGACAGGGGGCGCAAATGTGGTCTTC.

This chain uses TRBV27 with TRBJ2-1, with TRBD2 matching 8 bases. The CDR3 contains 14 residues. Trimming removed 6 bases from V and 4 bases from J; junction bases left unmatched: 5. CDR1 and CDR2 from the germline V gene are MNHEY and SMNVEV (reference sequence). This CDR3 is CASRGSGEYNEQFF. CDR3 nucleotide sequence: TGTGCCAGCAGAGGTAGCGGGGAGTACAATGAGCAGTTCTTC.

This chain joins TRBV7-9 and TRBJ2-1; possibly TRBD2 for D (6 bases). V lost 3 bases and J lost 7, with 10 bases in between. The length of the CDR3 is 13 residues. Germline V gene sequence: CDR1 SEHNR, CDR2 FQNEAQ (reference sequence). The CDR3 DNA follows: TGTGCCAGCAGCTTTGTCGGGGGAAATGAGCAGTTCTTC. It translates to CASSFVGGNEQFF.

A single count supports this clone. The chain has TRBV29-1 and TRBJ2-7, with 10 positions matching TRBD1. Germline CDR1 is SQVTM and CDR2 is ANQGSEA. The CDR3 has 15 residues. Trimming took 5 bases from V and 4 from J; bases not matched to a gene: 11. CDR3 amino acids: CSVSLGQGWTYEQYF. CDR3 bases: TGCAGCGTTTCCCTGGGACAGGGGTGGACGTACGAGCAGTACTTC.

This clone was recorded only once. The chain carries TRBV7-3 and TRBJ1-2, with 8 nucleotides matching TRBD1. The CDR3 is 14 amino acids. The trim removed 5 bases at V and 8 bases at J, leaving 10 bases unmatched. CDR1 is SGHTA, CDR2 FQGTGA, per germline. CDR3 amino acids: CASSDSGGAKGYTF. CDR3 in DNA: TGTGCCAGCAGCGACTCAGGGGGCGCGAAGGGCTACACCTTC.

In its sample, this clone was seen once. The genes are TRBV7-3 and TRBJ2-3, with D perhaps matching TRBD2 (6 bases). In germline, CDR1 is SGHTA, CDR2 FQGTGA. The CDR3 length is 16 residues. V was shortened by 5 bases and J by 1 base, with 16 bases between the two germline ends. DNA for the CDR3: TGTGCCAGCAGCCCCCTTGGGGGGTCCCGCACAGATACGCAGTATTTT. The encoded protein is CASSPLGGSRTDTQYF.

V gene TRBV21-1 combines with J gene TRBJ1-5; the table calls TRBD1, which could not be checked here. TRBV21-1 is annotated as a pseudogene. The CDR3 runs to 20 residues. In DNA form, the CDR3 reads TGTGCCAGCCGCCGAGGCGTGCAGGGGGTAGGACTCTCTAGCAATCAGCCCCAGCATTTT. It specifies CASRRGVQGVGLSSNQPQHF.

The chain employs TRBV29-1 and TRBJ1-1; possible D gene TRBD1, 5 bases. This CDR3 is built from 11 residues. Germline CDR1 reads SQVTM; CDR2 reads ANQGSEA. Between the trimmed V and J ends, which lost 3 bases and 8 bases, there was a span of 10 bases. This chain's CDR3 is CSVDRAQEAFF. DNA for the CDR3: TGCAGCGTTGACAGGGCCCAGGAAGCTTTCTTT.

This chain uses TRBV28 with TRBJ2-7, with D possibly matching TRBD1 (5 bases). V was clipped by 7 bases and J by 6 bases, with 16 bases between them. Germline V lookup: CDR1 MDHEN, CDR2 SYDVKM. The CDR3 is made up of 13 amino acids. CDR3 nucleotide sequence: TGTGCCAGCATGCAGGGTGAGTCCGTCGAGCAGTACTTC. Translated, it gives CASMQGESVEQYF.

The rearrangement links TRBV4-3 to TRBJ2-1; 10 bases align to TRBD2. V lost 0 bases to trimming and J lost 9 bases; unmatched junction nucleotides: 11. The CDR3 loop spans 17 amino acids. From germline, CDR1 is LGHNA and CDR2 YSLEER. CDR3 in amino acids: CASSQDPGLAGAGEQFF. In DNA, the CDR3 is TGCGCCAGCAGCCAAGACCCGGGGCTAGCGGGAGCGGGTGAGCAGTTCTTC.